The 14 T cell receptor beta chains presented below share a single source sample, sequenced in a study of blood T cell repertoires in COVID-19. The data were produced by immunoSEQ multiplex PCR, yet TCRdb's version contains in-frame clones alone and is incomplete. The sample holds roughly 250,000 clones, approximately 88% seen once. Sequenced material: PBMCs or T cells enriched from blood (not recorded which). The receptors come from a woman aged 25 to 45 with acute COVID-19.

The chain employs TRBV4-3 and TRBJ2-5, with TRBD2 matching 11 bases. Germline trimming cut 1 base from V and 2 bases from J; bases unmatched to any gene: 12. Germline CDR1 LGHNA, CDR2 YSLEER. The CDR3 loop spans 19 amino acids. The CDR3 coding sequence is TGCGCCAGCAGCCAAGTAACCGGGACTAGCGGAACAGAGCAAGAGACCCAGTACTTC. Translating gives CASSQVTGTSGTEQETQYF.

The chain has TRBV12-2 and TRBJ1-2. TRBV12-2 is recorded as a pseudogene. The CDR3 has 15 amino acids. The CDR3 DNA sequence: TGTGCAAGTCGCTTAGTGCGGGGGGATCTCTATGGCTACACCTTC. Amino acids: CASRLVRGDLYGYTF.

The chain uses TRBV11-2 and TRBJ1-1, with D unclear. Germline lookup yields CDR1 SGHAT and CDR2 FQNNGV. The CDR3 spans 13 residues. Trimming removed 5 bases at V and 2 bases at J, with 9 bases between. The CDR3: CASSLMVNTEAFF. In DNA form, the CDR3 reads TGTGCCAGCAGCCTAATGGTAAACACTGAAGCTTTCTTT.

The chain joins TRBV18 to TRBJ2-5, with 8 bases matching TRBD1. This CDR3 comprises 15 residues. Per germline, CDR1 KGHSH and CDR2 LQKENI. V lost 2 bases to trimming and J lost 4 bases; unmatched junction nucleotides: 6. CDR3 DNA: TGTGCCAGCTCACCAGCGAGGACAGGGTCAGAGACCCAGTACTTC. Amino acids: CASSPARTGSETQYF.

The sample holds one count of this clone. The chain couples TRBV18 to TRBJ1-1, with TRBD1 as a possible D gene (6 bases). Germline CDR1 is KGHSH and CDR2 is LQKENI. The CDR3 loop spans 15 amino acids. V was trimmed by 3 bases and J by 1 base, leaving 12 bases between them. The CDR3 DNA follows: TGTGCCAGCTCACCCCTCCCGGACAGGAACACTGAAGCTTTCTTT. Its translation is CASSPLPDRNTEAFF.

CDR3 bases: TGTGCCAGCAGACACCAGGGCAATGGCTACACCTTC. As protein: CASRHQGNGYTF. J is TRBJ1-2 and V is TRBV6-5; tentatively, D is TRBD1 (5 bases). CDR3 size: 12 residues. Per germline, CDR1 MNHEY and CDR2 SVGAGI. The V end lost 6 bases, the J end lost 6 bases, and 11 bases lay between the germline ends.

V is TRBV7-9 and J is TRBJ2-2; 11 nucleotides match TRBD1. CDR3 length: 15 amino acids. Germline V lookup: CDR1 SEHNR, CDR2 FQNEAQ (reference sequence). V trimming: 3 bases; J trimming: 7 bases; junction bases outside the gene matches: 4. The CDR3 loop is CASSFLGQGVGELFF. The CDR3 DNA sequence: TGTGCCAGCAGCTTTCTGGGACAGGGGGTCGGGGAGCTGTTTTTT.

This chain joins TRBV7-2 and TRBJ2-7; 10 nucleotides match TRBD2. The V gene end was trimmed by 6 bases and the J gene end by 6 bases; junction bases not matched to a gene: 8. The CDR3 length is 14 residues. Germline CDR1 is SGHTA and CDR2 is FQGNSA. In nucleotides, the CDR3 is TGTGCCAGCAGTCTCAGCGGGGGGGCTTTCGAGCAGTACTTC. Protein: CASSLSGGAFEQYF.

The V gene is TRBV4-1, the J gene TRBJ1-1, with a possible D match to TRBD1 (6 bases). Trimming stripped 4 bases from V and 3 bases from J, with 18 bases between. Looked up from germline, CDR1 is MGHRA and CDR2 is YSYEKL. This CDR3 has 16 residues. CDR3 DNA: TGCGCCAGCAGCCCACAGATTTTTGACAGGCACACTGAAGCTTTCTTT. Translated: CASSPQIFDRHTEAFF.

J is TRBJ2-3 and V is TRBV24-1; D might be TRBD1 (5 bases). The CDR3 length is 16 residues. V was cut by 2 bases and J by 5 bases, with 16 bases left in between. The germline V gene encodes CDR1 KGHDR and CDR2 SFDVKD. CDR3 sequence: CATSDSDIIQGDTQYF. CDR3 nucleotides: TGTGCCACCAGTGATTCAGACATAATTCAGGGAGATACGCAGTATTTT.

The chain joins TRBV7-8 to TRBJ1-5; a weak D match, TRBD1 (6 bases). Germline values: CDR1 SGHVS, CDR2 FQNEAQ. V gave up 6 bases and J gave up 3 bases, with 12 bases separating them. The CDR3 spans 14 residues. The CDR3 DNA follows: TGTGCCAGCAGTCCGACAGGATCCAATCAGCCCCAGCATTTT. It yields the protein CASSPTGSNQPQHF.

The chain carries TRBV29-1 and TRBJ1-1, with a possible D match to TRBD1 (5 bases). With 7 bases removed from V and 1 base from J, the gap between germline ends came to 19 bases. This CDR3 is 15 amino acids long. Germline values: CDR1 SQVTM, CDR2 ANQGSEA. The chain's CDR3 is CSGVGQTFWNTEAFF. CDR3 DNA sequence: TGCAGCGGGGTGGGGCAAACTTTTTGGAACACTGAAGCTTTCTTT.

V usage is TRBV18 and J usage is TRBJ1-2, with 8 bases matching TRBD1. Germline V gene sequence: CDR1 KGHSH, CDR2 LQKENI. The J segment lost 8 bases and the V segment lost 3 bases, leaving 8 bases of the junction unmatched. CDR3 length: 14 residues. The chain's CDR3 is CASSPPGRGQGYTF. The CDR3 DNA reads as TGTGCCAGCTCACCCCCCGGCAGGGGGCAAGGCTACACCTTC.

J is TRBJ1-5 and V is TRBV30, with D unresolved. Germline CDR1 reads GTSNPN; CDR2 reads SVGIG (reference sequence). The CDR3 runs to 14 residues. Trimming removed 1 base at V and 2 bases at J, with 9 bases between. The DNA for the CDR3 is TGTGCCTGGAGTGCGGCCCTAGGCAATCAGCCCCAGCATTTT. The encoded protein is CAWSAALGNQPQHF.